This T cell receptor (beta chain) was sequenced during a study of blood T cell repertoires in COVID-19. Overall study: Some COVID-19 samples were acute and others convalescent; all came from the United States, Italy and Spain. PBMCs, B-cell-depleted T cells, or T cells were the source of the cDNA or gDNA that made up the material.

The CDR3 covers 14 residues. In germline, CDR1 is MNHNS, CDR2 SASEGT. V gave up 3 bases and J gave up 4 bases, with 12 bases separating them. Original processing methods: Cell counts per sample came from amplifying reference gene primers. Repertoires were generated with immunoSEQ multiplex PCR, while TCRdb's copy carries only in-frame clones and drops some. D and trimming come from the DNA, and the V and J calls and clone size come from that table. The sample shows over 45,000 clones, roughly four fifths of them seen only once. The chain carries TRBV6-1 and TRBJ1-2, with D perhaps TRBD1 (5 bases). The clonotype originates from a human donor in a cohort sampled during active or convalescent COVID-19. Sample: peripheral blood. This chain's CDR3 is CASSDNPGGYGYTF. CDR3 nucleotide sequence: TGTGCCAGCAGTGACAATCCGGGGGGCTATGGCTACACCTTC.